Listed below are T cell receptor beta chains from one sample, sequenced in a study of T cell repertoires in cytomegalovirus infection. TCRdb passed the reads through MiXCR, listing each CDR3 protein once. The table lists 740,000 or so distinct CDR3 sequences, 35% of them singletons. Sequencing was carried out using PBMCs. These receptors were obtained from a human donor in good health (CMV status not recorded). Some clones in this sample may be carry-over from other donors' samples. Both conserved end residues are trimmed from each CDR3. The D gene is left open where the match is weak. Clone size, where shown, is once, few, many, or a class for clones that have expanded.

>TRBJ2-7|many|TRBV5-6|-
ASSGSSYEQY
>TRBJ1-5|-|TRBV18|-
ASSPGSGQIQPQH
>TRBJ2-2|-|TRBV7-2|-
ASSLQAGGELF
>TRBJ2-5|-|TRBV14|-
ASSQLIRSKETQY
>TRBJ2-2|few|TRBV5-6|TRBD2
ASSPGGGGSTGELF
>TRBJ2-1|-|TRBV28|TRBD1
ASSSPSGTGPYNEQF
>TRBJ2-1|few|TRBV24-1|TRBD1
ATSDLGQGLDNEQF
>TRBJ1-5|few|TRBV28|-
ASVSGYRQPQH
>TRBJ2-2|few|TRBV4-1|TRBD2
ASSPGLAGDLTGELF
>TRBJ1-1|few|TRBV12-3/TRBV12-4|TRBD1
ASSHGAGQGVTEAF
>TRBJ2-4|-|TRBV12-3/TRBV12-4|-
ASSQRRGLAKNIQY
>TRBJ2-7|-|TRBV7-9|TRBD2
ASSVIPELAAYEQY
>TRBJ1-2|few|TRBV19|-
ASSIVTGGDGYT
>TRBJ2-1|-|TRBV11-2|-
ASSLAVEYNEQF
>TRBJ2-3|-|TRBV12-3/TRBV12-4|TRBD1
ASSKGQSSTDTQY
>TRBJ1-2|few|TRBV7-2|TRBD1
ASRPTGGDGYT
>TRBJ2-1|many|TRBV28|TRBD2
ASSLILAGNGNEQF
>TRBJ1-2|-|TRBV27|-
ASLSRRYGYT
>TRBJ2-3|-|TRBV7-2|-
ASSLGGVVTDTQY